Each of the 11 T cell receptor beta chains below was sequenced from the same sample in a study of beta chain features in type 1 diabetes. The sequenced template was cDNA made from the entire isolated RNA. Profiled with immunoSEQ multiplex PCR; TCRdb holds only in-frame clones, not every one. This table holds under 900,000 clones, about 17% found once. The sample consisted of naive CD4+ T cells from blood. The origin of the receptors is a woman aged 18-30 years in good health.

This clone was observed a few times. The chain is built from TRBV5-1 and TRBJ2-1; TRBD2 aligns across 15 bases. V trimming: 2 bases; J trimming: 12 bases; junction bases outside the gene matches: 6. The germline gives CDR1 SGHRS, CDR2 YFSETQ. The CDR3 runs 15 residues. The CDR3 protein is CASSLDGTSGRRQFF. The CDR3 coding sequence is TGCGCCAGCAGCTTAGATGGGACTAGCGGGAGGAGGCAGTTCTTC. The full variable domain, its missing parts supplied by reference TRBV5-1 and TRBJ2-1, is KAGVTQTPRYLIKTRGQQVTLSCSPISGHRSVSWYQQTPGQGLQFLFEYFSETQRNKGNFPGRFSGRQFSNSRSEMNVSTLELGDSALYLCASSLDGTSGRRQFFGPGTRLTVL.

The rearrangement joins TRBV7-2 to TRBJ2-5, with 15 bases that match TRBD2. The CDR3 runs to 19 residues. V dropped 1 base and J dropped 1; count of bases not matched to a gene: 7. Looked up from germline, CDR1 is SGHTA and CDR2 is FQGNSA. The DNA for the CDR3 is TGTGCCAGCAGCTTAGACTGGACTAGCGGGAGGGAACCCCAAGAGACCCAGTACTTC. Translated, it gives CASSLDWTSGREPQETQYF.

This clone was seen a few times. The rearrangement uses TRBV7-3 and TRBJ2-2, with D maybe TRBD1 (5 bases). The V and J ends lost 8 bases and 6 bases respectively, with 13 bases between them. The CDR3 is 13 residues long. CDR1 SGHTA and CDR2 FQGTGA come from the germline V gene. The CDR3 sequence is CASGPGPPGELFF. The CDR3 nucleotides are TGTGCCAGCGGGCCAGGGCCCCCCGGGGAGCTGTTTTTT.

This clone turned up a few times. V usage is TRBV5-6 and J usage is TRBJ2-7; D unclear. Germline V lookup: CDR1 SGHDT, CDR2 YYEEEE. V was trimmed by 1 base and J by 3 bases, leaving 17 bases between them. The CDR3 is 16 amino acids. CDR3: CASSLNPTSVFYEQYF. The CDR3 coding sequence is TGTGCCAGCAGCTTGAATCCCACCTCAGTTTTCTACGAGCAGTACTTC.

The V call is TRBV5-1, the J call TRBJ2-5, with TRBD1 matching 9 bases. This CDR3 region has 14 residues. Trimming took 4 bases from V and 5 from J; bases not matched to a gene: 6. Germline CDR1 is SGHRS and CDR2 is YFSETQ. The chain's CDR3 is CASSRTGDRETQYF. DNA of the CDR3: TGCGCCAGCAGCCGGACAGGGGATCGGGAGACCCAGTACTTC.

This clone occurred a few times. The V call is TRBV7-6, the J call TRBJ2-2; TRBD1 is a possible D gene (5 bases). The ends were cut back, 2 bases at V and 7 bases at J, with 11 bases in the middle. The CDR3 consists of 14 residues. The germline gives CDR1 SGHVS, CDR2 FNYEAQ. The CDR3 here is CASSLSRVGGELFF. The CDR3 bases are TGTGCCAGCAGCTTAAGCAGGGTTGGCGGGGAGCTGTTTTTT.

V usage is TRBV9 and J usage is TRBJ2-6; D may be TRBD1 or TRBD2 (5 bases each). The CDR3 length is 18 residues. V was shortened by 2 bases and J by 0 bases, with 15 bases between the two germline ends. Per germline, CDR1 SGDLS and CDR2 YYNGEE. CDR3 bases: TGTGCCAGCAGCGTGGCCGGGACGCCCAGCTCTGGGGCCAACGTCCTGACTTTC. Its translation is CASSVAGTPSSGANVLTF.

This clone was found a few times. Here the CDR3 reads CASRGSGTGAYEQYF. For the CDR3, the DNA is TGTGCCAGCAGAGGATCCGGGACAGGGGCCTACGAGCAGTACTTC. The chain recombines TRBV28 with TRBJ2-7, with 10 positions matching TRBD1. The length of the CDR3 is 15 residues. Trimming cost V 6 bases and J 2 bases; bases outside gene matches: 7. CDR1 and CDR2 (germline): MDHEN, SYDVKM.

This clone turned up a few times. V usage is TRBV2 and J usage is TRBJ2-3; 7 bases line up with TRBD1. There are 14 residues in the CDR3. V was clipped by 5 bases and J by 0 bases; unmatched bases: 2. The V gene's germline CDR1 is SNHLY and CDR2 FYNNEI. Written as DNA, the CDR3 is TGTGCCAGCAGTAGGGGGCTGAGCACAGATACGCAGTATTTT. Translation: CASSRGLSTDTQYF.

This clone has a handful of counts. As DNA, the CDR3 is TGTGCCAGCCGTAAACCGGGGCAGGGAAGAGATACGCAGTATTTT. Protein product: CASRKPGQGRDTQYF. The gene calls are TRBV6-5 and TRBJ2-3; perhaps D is TRBD1 or TRBD2 (5 bases each). The V gene's germline CDR1 is MNHEY and CDR2 SVGAGI. CDR3 length: 15 residues. Trimming removed 8 bases from V and 5 bases from J, with 20 bases in between.

The gene calls are TRBV28 and TRBJ2-1; D is perhaps TRBD1 (5 bases). The CDR3 contains 14 residues. CDR1 MDHEN and CDR2 SYDVKM come from the germline V gene. Deletions cut 2 bases from V and 6 bases from J, with 11 bases between. The CDR3 DNA reads TGTGCCAGCAGTTTAATCAGGGCACTCAATGAGCAGTTCTTC. Its protein product is CASSLIRALNEQFF.